This TCR beta chain was recovered during a study of T cells in Graves' hyperthyroidism and ophthalmopathy. This clonotype appeared many times. What it binds is unknown. In the ophthalmopathy cohort, Clinical Activity Score was at least 3, NOSPECS grade at least 4, and duration under 3 months. PBMCs were obtained from 10 ml fresh peripheral blood. CDR3 length: 15 amino acids. Germline V gene data show CDR1 as LGHDT and CDR2 as YNNKEL (reference sequence). Trimming left V 4 bases short and J 5 bases short, with 14 bases between. Findings and limits, study-wide: Most clonotypes that expanded in the thyroid above 0.001 also showed up in blood.

RNA transcripts served as the template for amplifying TCR beta CDR3 regions. Researchers ran a first-round RT-PCR on the TCR CDR3 using the HTBI primer set. Each CDR3 protein is one row after TCRdb ran MiXCR on the multiplex PCR reads. The sample consists of a few hundred thousand distinct CDR3 sequences, about 15% of them appearing once. The chain recombines TRBV3-1 with TRBJ2-2; a possible D gene is TRBD2 (7 bases). The TCR sequence derives from an older woman with Graves' ophthalmopathy. The specimen sequenced was blood. The CDR3 sequence is CASSRRGRWTGELFF. Written as DNA, the CDR3 is TGTGCCAGCAGCCGGCGGGGGCGCTGGACCGGGGAGCTGTTTTTT.